This T cell receptor beta chain was recorded in a study of T cells in Graves' hyperthyroidism and ophthalmopathy (dated by TCRdb to the late 2010s). For the study in its entirety: Peripheral blood was collected at initial diagnosis, before any treatment. TCR V-J signatures able to tell the groups apart were searched for in a discovery cohort of 95 or so patients, of whom fewer than 45 had Graves' ophthalmopathy and around 58 had stable Graves' hyperthyroidism. The paper describes TCR Vbeta CDR3 sequencing of fewer than 150 peripheral blood samples, made up of 43 ophthalmopathy patients, some 76 hyperthyroidism patients and roughly 17 progressor patients. Whether ophthalmopathy could be predicted prospectively was tested in an independent validation cohort made up of approximately 19 hyperthyroidism patients plus 17 patients who later progressed to ophthalmopathy. Once sampling was done, hyperthyroidism patients were given methimazole at a starting dose of 30 mg daily, whereas ophthalmopathy patients were given high-dose intravenous methylprednisolone. In several Graves' hyperthyroidism patients, the study also compared T-cell repertoires from thyroid tissue with T-cell repertoires from blood. The approximately 100 discovery patients were divided at random into training and test sets in a 7:3 ratio. Broad study findings and their caveats: In validation, the model predicted progression to ophthalmopathy a median of approximately 6.6 months before onset, with over 55% sensitivity and around 76% specificity. Most expanded thyroid clonotypes (frequency above 0.001) were also detected in blood, suggesting blood repertoires may reflect thyroid immune responses. Ophthalmopathy was separated from stable hyperthyroidism by a 13 V-J signature model, with around 90% sensitivity and approximately 84% specificity obtained in cross-validation and 80%/75% obtained in testing. No statistical method was used to fix the sample size in advance, and group allocation was not hidden from the investigators.

Moderately to severely active disease, a Clinical Activity Score of at least 3, a NOSPECS grade of at least 4, and a duration under 3 months were present in ophthalmopathy patients. Patients with uncontrolled infections, other autoimmune diseases, pregnancy or lactation were excluded. Diagnoses were established on the basis of clinical symptoms, serum thyroxine and TRAb, thyroid ultrasound, and orbital computed tomography. Ficoll-Paque density gradient centrifugation was used to isolate PBMCs from about 10 ml of fresh peripheral blood. Trizol reagent was used to extract total RNA, and RNA quality was then checked on an Agilent 2100 Bioanalyzer. The TCR beta CDR3 regions were amplified from RNA transcripts. A first-round RT-PCR of the TCR CDR3 used the HTBI primer set with the Qiagen OneStep RT-PCR kit. Libraries were constructed in a second round of multiplex PCR, after which size selection and purification were carried out. Paired-end sequencing of the libraries was performed with 100 bp reads on an Illumina HiSeq2000. In the source study's methods: SOAPnuke was used to process the raw data, throwing out any read that contained adapters or uncalled bases, had a mean Phred below 15, or lacked an exact constant-primer or identifier match. High-quality paired reads were merged with COPE v1.2.5, and unique nucleotide sequences were defined as clonotypes. MiTCR v1.1 was used to align the clonotypes against IMGT TRBV, TRBD and TRBJ reference segments. The analysis included only V-J combinations with a frequency above 0.0001, which together covered more than 99% of the repertoires. A TCS score was defined as the ratio of F50 (clonal expansion) to E x V (chaos), with BLOSUM62-based TCRdist applied between CDR3 peptides within each V-J. Welch's t-statistics and random forest reduced around 550 V-J features to 10 to 15, which were used in a naive Bayes classifier (R e1071). The public reads were reprocessed in TCRdb via fastp at Q25 and MiXCR, keeping in-frame beta chains. Identical CDR3 protein sequences are pooled into one entry, listed with their most common genes and DNA. None of the V and J calls come from the authors' own analysis; TCRdb made them. Present in this sample are nearly 600,000 distinct CDR3 sequences, 14% of which were seen just once. 6.5% to 9% of the sample is held by the ten biggest clonotypes.

The germline V gene (reference sequence) gives CDR1 as LGHDT and CDR2 as YNNKEL. After removal of 3 bases from V and 3 bases from J, the junction retains 10 bases not matched to a gene. The CDR3, from cysteine to phenylalanine, totals 16 residues. Just CDR3 DNA is preserved here, 48 bases in frame from base 1. Points on this clonotype: Which antigen it targets is not known. Base-call qualities are not available, and no considerably larger clone is one nucleotide away.

Sequenced sample: blood. Here the chain combines TRBV3-1 and TRBJ2-7; 8 bases in the middle match TRBD1. This sequence was found in a young woman with Graves' ophthalmopathy. The CDR3 protein sequence reads: CASSHGKGQGNYEQYF. The nucleotides read TGTGCCAGCAGCCATGGGAAAGGACAGGGAAACTACGAGCAGTACTTC.